These 23 T cell receptor beta chains were all obtained from the same sample, sequenced in a study of identical twins. TCRdb independently ran MiXCR on the 5' RACE reads; one entry per CDR3 protein. The table lists 1.5 million to 2 million distinct CDR3 sequences, about 31% of them singletons. Sequencing was carried out using cord blood. All receptors derive from a newborn girl in good health.

Written as DNA, the CDR3 is TGTGCCAGCAGCGTAGTTCGTAGAGGTGAGCAGTTCTTC. Protein product: CASSVVRRGEQFF. This chain joins TRBV9 and TRBJ2-1, with D hard to call. V gave up 0 bases and J gave up 9 bases, with 10 bases separating them. CDR1 is SGDLS, CDR2 YYNGEE, per germline. CDR3 size: 13 residues.

The chain has TRBV27 and TRBJ2-1; D possibly matches TRBD1 or TRBD2 (5 bases each). The V gene lost 3 bases and the J gene lost 13 bases, with 19 bases spanning the gap. Germline V gene lookup returns CDR1 MNHEY and CDR2 SMNVEV (reference sequence). The CDR3 loop spans 14 amino acids. CDR3 bases: TGTGCCAGCAGTTTGAGGGGCGGTGGAGAGACCCAGTTCTTC. It encodes CASSLRGGGETQFF.

The rearrangement links TRBV2 to TRBJ2-5, with TRBD2 matching 10 bases. The CDR3 consists of 17 residues. The V segment lost 4 bases and the J segment 11 bases; nucleotides outside the gene matches: 19. Germline V gives CDR1 SNHLY, CDR2 FYNNEI. CDR3 nucleotide sequence: TGTGCCAGCAGTGCCCTCCTAGCGGGGGATACATACAATGAGCAGTACTTC. Encoded protein: CASSALLAGDTYNEQYF.

This chain links TRBV6-6 with TRBJ2-1; 11 bases agree with TRBD2. V lost 7 bases, J lost 13 bases, and 9 bases stayed unmatched. The CDR3 loop spans 13 amino acids. The germline V gene has CDR1 MNHNY and CDR2 SVGAGI (reference sequence). CDR3: CASNLRLAGHQFF. DNA of the CDR3: TGTGCCAGCAATCTAAGACTAGCGGGGCACCAGTTCTTC.

J is TRBJ2-4 and V is TRBV20-1, with 7 bases aligning to TRBD2. Per the germline V gene, CDR1 is DFQATT and CDR2 is SNEGSKA (reference sequence). CDR3 length: 15 residues. The trim removed 5 bases at V and 0 bases at J, leaving 7 bases unmatched. DNA for the CDR3: TGCAGTGCTTTGCGGGACTACTTAGCCAAAAACATTCAGTACTTC. Encoded protein: CSALRDYLAKNIQYF.

This sequence joins TRBV2 and TRBJ2-7; 9 nucleotides align to TRBD2. The CDR3 runs 15 residues. The V gene end was trimmed by 8 bases and the J gene end by 6 bases; junction bases not matched to a gene: 14. Germline loops: CDR1 SNHLY, CDR2 FYNNEI. CDR3 nucleotides: TGTGCCAGCCGGAGGATAGCGGGAGTTGGACGCGAGCAGTACTTC. It codes for CASRRIAGVGREQYF.

The CDR3 region is CASSLFASGGHQETQYF. The CDR3 DNA reads as TGTGCCAGCAGCTTGTTCGCTAGCGGGGGCCATCAAGAGACCCAGTACTTC. J is TRBJ2-5 and V is TRBV5-5; 10 positions agree with TRBD2. The germline V gene encodes CDR1 SGHKS and CDR2 YYEKEE (reference sequence). V was clipped by 1 base and J by 2 bases; unmatched bases: 8. The CDR3 covers 17 residues.

The chain joins TRBV4-2 to TRBJ2-2; D is tentatively TRBD1 or TRBD2 (6 bases each). CDR1 LGHNA and CDR2 YNFKEQ come from the germline V gene. The CDR3 runs 14 residues. V was trimmed by 2 bases and J by 7 bases, leaving 11 bases between them. The CDR3 bases are TGTGCCAGCAGCCAAAGGGGGGCGAGCGGGGAGCTGTTTTTT. The encoded protein is CASSQRGASGELFF.

This clonotype was counted only a few times. The J gene is TRBJ1-5, the V gene TRBV24-1; D unresolved. V was cut by 3 bases and J by 6 bases, with 8 bases left in between. Germline V lookup: CDR1 KGHDR, CDR2 SFDVKD. The CDR3 has 13 residues. The CDR3, as DNA: TGTGCCACCAGTGATGCGGGCGGTCAGCCCCAGCATTTT. It yields the protein CATSDAGGQPQHF.

The genes are TRBV20-1 and TRBJ1-1; 8 bases are shared with TRBD1. The CDR3 loop spans 12 amino acids. Germline V gives CDR1 DFQATT, CDR2 SNEGSKA (reference sequence). In DNA form, the CDR3 reads TGCATGGCCCCTACAGGGGGCACTGAAGCTTTCTTT. This codes for CMAPTGGTEAFF.

CDR3 loop: CASSLGGTRRREQYF. CDR3 DNA: TGTGCCAGCAGCTTAGGCGGGACTCGACGCCGCGAGCAGTACTTC. The chain carries TRBV7-2 and TRBJ2-5; the D gene is possibly TRBD2 (6 bases). With the DNA end fitting TRBJ2-7 better, the J assignment may be wrong. CDR1 and CDR2 from the germline V gene are SGHTA and FQGNSA. The CDR3 runs to 15 residues.

CDR3 loop: CSASPHRAQYF. CDR3 nucleotides: TGCAGTGCTAGCCCCCATAGAGCGCAGTATTTT. The V and J genes are TRBV20-1 and TRBJ2-3; D not certain. Germline V gene data show CDR1 as DFQATT and CDR2 as SNEGSKA (reference sequence). The CDR3 covers 11 residues. V shed 3 bases and J shed 10 bases, with 11 bases lying between them.

This clonotype was seen a single time. This sequence joins TRBV7-2 and TRBJ2-5; the D gene is possibly TRBD2 (7 bases). Germline CDR1 is SGHTA and CDR2 is FQGNSA. The germline V and J ends were trimmed by 6 bases and 4 bases, with 18 bases remaining between them. The CDR3 runs 15 residues. The CDR3 DNA is TGTGCCAGCAGTTCTCGGGGGAGGGGGGGAGAGACCCAGTACTTC. Translating gives CASSSRGRGGETQYF.

A few counts support this clonotype. V is TRBV2 and J is TRBJ1-2; no clear D gene. CDR1 is SNHLY and CDR2 is FYNNEI in the germline V gene. V was cut by 6 bases and J by 5 bases, with 13 bases left in between. The CDR3 loop spans 13 amino acids. CDR3 bases: TGTGCCAGCAGGCGACATAAGGAGTATGGCTACACCTTC. Translating gives CASRRHKEYGYTF.

This rearrangement joins TRBV24-1 to TRBJ2-6; D is undetermined. The V gene's germline CDR1 is KGHDR and CDR2 SFDVKD. The CDR3 covers 13 residues. Trimming cost V 4 bases and J 1 base, with 1 base left between them. The CDR3 bases are TGTGCCACCAGTGAATCTGGGGCCAACGTCCTGACTTTC. It is translated as CATSESGANVLTF.

V usage is TRBV7-9 and J usage is TRBJ2-7; no clear D. Germline lookup yields CDR1 SEHNR and CDR2 FQNEAQ (reference sequence). The CDR3 is 16 amino acids. V was trimmed by 0 bases and J by 7 bases, leaving 19 bases between them. CDR3 sequence (DNA): TGTGCCAGCAGCTTAGCCGCGACTTTATACGGCAATGAGCAGTACTTC. Translation gives CASSLAATLYGNEQYF.

The table lists this clonotype with a few counts. The V and J genes are TRBV10-2 and TRBJ2-1; 11 positions match TRBD2. This CDR3 region has 14 residues. Germline loops: CDR1 WSHSY, CDR2 SAAADI. V shed 10 bases and J 3 bases; nucleotides not matched to a gene: 5. CDR3 amino acids: CATNLAGGYNEQFF. Here the CDR3 DNA reads TGCGCCACCAATCTAGCGGGGGGCTACAATGAGCAGTTCTTC.

In this sample, this clonotype turned up once. The junction shows a germline mismatch at one end, possibly a read error. V usage is TRBV10-3 and J usage is TRBJ2-1; D perhaps matches TRBD2 (6 bases). The CDR3 sequence is 15 residues long. Germline CDR1 and CDR2: ENHRY and SYGVKD. CDR3 loop: CAIRTRPGLGNERFF. The CDR3 nucleotides are TGTGCCATCAGGACACGACCGGGACTCGGCAATGAGCGGTTCTTC.

There are many counts of this clonotype. J is TRBJ2-7 and V is TRBV20-1, with D perhaps being TRBD1 or TRBD2 (5 bases each). This CDR3 has 14 residues. Germline-derived CDR1 and CDR2 are DFQATT and SNEGSKA (reference sequence). The V end lost 6 bases, the J end lost 0 bases, and 15 bases lay between the germline ends. The CDR3 loop reads CSADRDPSSYEQYF. CDR3 in DNA: TGCAGTGCCGACCGGGACCCAAGCTCCTACGAGCAGTACTTC.

This clonotype was found a few times. The chain carries TRBV5-1 and TRBJ1-6; D remains ambiguous. Trimming left V 0 bases short and J 8 bases short, with 6 bases between. The CDR3 extends over 13 amino acids. Germline V CDR1 and CDR2: SGHRS, YFSETQ. CDR3 amino acids: CASSLAKYSPLHF. In DNA, the CDR3 is TGCGCCAGCAGCTTGGCCAAGTATTCACCCCTCCACTTT.

This chain uses TRBV3-1 with TRBJ2-1, with D unresolved. CDR1 is LGHDT, CDR2 YNNKEL, per germline (reference sequence). The CDR3 totals 11 residues. The V end was cut by 2 bases, the J end by 9 bases, with 5 bases between. The CDR3 coding sequence is TGTGCCAGCAGCCAATGGAGTGAGCAGTTCTTC. This sequence encodes CASSQWSEQFF.

This clonotype has a handful of counts. The chain couples TRBV20-1 to TRBJ1-5; 10 bases map to TRBD1. The CDR3 is 19 amino acids. V trimming: 1 base; J trimming: 0 bases; junction bases outside the gene matches: 12. Per germline, CDR1 DFQATT and CDR2 SNEGSKA (reference sequence). Written as DNA, the CDR3 is TGCAGTGCTAGAGGGTTCCTGCCGGACAGGGGGTTTAGCAATCAGCCCCAGCATTTT. This gives the protein CSARGFLPDRGFSNQPQHF.

J is TRBJ2-2 and V is TRBV28; D not resolved. The CDR3 is 11 amino acids. CDR1 MDHEN and CDR2 SYDVKM come from the germline V gene. V was pared by 10 bases and J by 3 bases, with 6 bases between. CDR3: CATKYTGELFF. CDR3 bases: TGTGCCACGAAGTACACCGGGGAGCTGTTTTTT.